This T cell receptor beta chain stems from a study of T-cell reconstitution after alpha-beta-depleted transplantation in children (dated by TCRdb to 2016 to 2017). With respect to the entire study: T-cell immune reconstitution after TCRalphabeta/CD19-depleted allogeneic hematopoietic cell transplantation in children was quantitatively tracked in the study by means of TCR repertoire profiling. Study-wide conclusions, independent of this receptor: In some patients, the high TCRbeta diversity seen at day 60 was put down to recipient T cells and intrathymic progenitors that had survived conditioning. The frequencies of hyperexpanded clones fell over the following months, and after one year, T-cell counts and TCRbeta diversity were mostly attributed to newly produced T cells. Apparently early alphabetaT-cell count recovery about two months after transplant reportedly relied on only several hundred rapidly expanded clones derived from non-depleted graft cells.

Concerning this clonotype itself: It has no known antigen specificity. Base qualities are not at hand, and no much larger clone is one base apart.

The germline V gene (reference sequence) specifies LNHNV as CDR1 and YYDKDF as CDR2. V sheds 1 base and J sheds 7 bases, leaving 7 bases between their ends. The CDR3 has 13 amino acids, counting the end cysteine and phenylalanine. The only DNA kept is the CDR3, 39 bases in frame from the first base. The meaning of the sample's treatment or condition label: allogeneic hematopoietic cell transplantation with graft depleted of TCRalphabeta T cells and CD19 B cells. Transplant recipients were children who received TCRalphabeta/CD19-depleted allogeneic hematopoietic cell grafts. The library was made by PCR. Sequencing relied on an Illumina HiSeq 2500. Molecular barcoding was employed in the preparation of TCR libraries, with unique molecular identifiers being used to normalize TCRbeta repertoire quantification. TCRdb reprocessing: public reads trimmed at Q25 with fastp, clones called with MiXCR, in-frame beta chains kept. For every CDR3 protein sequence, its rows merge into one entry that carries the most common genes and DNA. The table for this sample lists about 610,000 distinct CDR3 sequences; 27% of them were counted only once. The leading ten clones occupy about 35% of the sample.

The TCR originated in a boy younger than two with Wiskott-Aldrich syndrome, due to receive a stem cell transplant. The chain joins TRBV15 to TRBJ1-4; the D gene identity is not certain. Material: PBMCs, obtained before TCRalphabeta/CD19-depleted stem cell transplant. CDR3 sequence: CATSRGRGEKLFF. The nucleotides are TGTGCCACCAGCAGAGGACGGGGTGAAAAACTGTTTTTT. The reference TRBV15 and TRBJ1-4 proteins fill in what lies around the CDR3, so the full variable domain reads DAMVIQNPRYQVTQFGKPVTLSCSQTLNHNVMYWYQQKSSQAPKLLFHYYDKDFNNEADTPDNFQSRRPNTSFCFLDIRSPGLGDTAMYLCATSRGRGEKLFFGSGTQLSVL.